The rows below give T cell receptor beta chains drawn from one sample of a study of cytotoxic CD8 clonotypes in ibrutinib-treated CLL. TCRdb's copy holds only in-frame clones and misses some; the assay was immunoSEQ multiplex PCR. The sample includes roughly 150,000 clones, more than 75% seen only once; the top ten take roughly 4.7%. Sequences were derived from PBMCs, sampled after 24 months of ibrutinib treatment. The receptors shown here come from a human donor with chronic lymphocytic leukemia. CDR3s include the opening cysteine and the closing phenylalanine or tryptophan. D genes are given only for firm matches. Clone size appears in some rows only: once, few, many, or a class for an expanded clone.

>once|TRBJ2-1|TRBV28|TRBD2
CASSFTGTSGFSYNEQFF
TGTGCCAGCAGTTTTACCGGGACTAGCGGCTTTTCCTACAATGAGCAGTTCTTC
>-|TRBJ1-5|TRBV10-3|-
CAISQDYSNQPQHF
TGTGCCATCTCGCAGGACTATAGCAATCAGCCCCAGCATTTT
>-|TRBJ1-4|TRBV5-1|-
CASSFASNEKLFF
TGCGCCAGCAGCTTTGCCTCTAATGAAAAACTGTTTTTT
>-|TRBJ2-3|TRBV28|-
CASTWSGDTQYF
TGTGCCAGCACCTGGTCAGGGGATACGCAGTATTTT
>-|TRBJ2-6|TRBV7-3|-
CASSLKSPASGANVLTF
TGTGCCAGCAGCTTAAAGTCTCCCGCCTCTGGGGCCAACGTCCTGACTTTC
>-|TRBJ2-3|TRBV25-1|-
CASTPVGASWADTQYF
TGTGCCAGCACCCCGGTAGGGGCTAGCTGGGCAGATACGCAGTATTTT
>-|TRBJ2-3|TRBV5-4|TRBD2
CASSLLGLAGTSTDTQYF
TGTGCCAGCAGCTTATTGGGACTAGCGGGGACTAGCACAGATACGCAGTATTTT
>once|TRBJ1-5|TRBV7-2|-
CASSLGGLQPQHF
TGTGCCAGCAGCTTAGGGGGGTTGCAGCCCCAGCATTTT
>-|TRBJ2-3|TRBV15|-
CATSRDGQAQYF
TGTGCCACCAGCAGAGACGGCCAGGCGCAGTATTTT
>-|TRBJ1-2|TRBV6-5|-
CASSYSTVVGYTF
TGTGCCAGCAGTTACTCGACAGTGGTGGGCTACACCTTC
>-|TRBJ2-1|TRBV18|-
CASSPLLDTPLRNEQFF
TGTGCCAGCTCACCTCTCCTAGACACACCTCTGCGGAATGAGCAGTTCTTC
>-|TRBJ1-1|TRBV5-1|-
CASSGTATEAFF
TGCGCCAGCAGCGGTACAGCTACTGAAGCTTTCTTT
>-|TRBJ2-7|TRBV9|-
CASSVGPLLYEQYF
TGTGCCAGCAGCGTAGGTCCCCTCCTCTACGAGCAGTACTTC
>-|TRBJ2-3|TRBV11-2|-
CASSRQEAPDTQYF
TGTGCCAGCAGCCGCCAGGAGGCCCCAGATACGCAGTATTTT
>few|TRBJ2-1|TRBV10-3|-
CAISERDEQFF
TGTGCCATCAGTGAGAGGGATGAGCAGTTCTTC